This T cell receptor beta chain was recovered during a study of cytomegalovirus exposure and HLA in healthy donors. PCR used 60 Vbeta primers and 13 Jbeta primers. Clones were read by immunoSEQ multiplex PCR, and TCRdb kept only the in-frame ones, dropping some. The sample records 73,000 or so clones, more than 65% being singletons. V lost 3 bases to trimming and J lost 6 bases, with 7 bases between them. The CDR3 is 12 residues long. CDR1 and CDR2 (germline): SGHVS, FQNEAQ. This clonotype was sampled from a woman in her 40s in good health and CMV-seropositive. Sequencing was done on a sample of PBMCs. V usage is TRBV7-8 and J usage is TRBJ2-3; D ambiguous. The DNA of the CDR3 is TGTGCCAGCAGCTTCGTTTCGGATACGCAGTATTTT. Protein product: CASSFVSDTQYF.